The 24 T cell receptor beta chains presented below share a single source sample, sequenced in a study of blood T cell repertoires in COVID-19. Repertoires were generated with immunoSEQ multiplex PCR, while TCRdb's copy carries only in-frame clones and drops some. The sample consists of roughly 95,000 clones, roughly 86% of them appearing once. The sample comprised peripheral blood. These receptors were obtained from a man in his forties or fifties with active or convalescent COVID-19.

The chain is built from TRBV28 and TRBJ1-5; the D gene is possibly TRBD1 (5 bases). Germline assignment: CDR1 MDHEN and CDR2 SYDVKM. There are 12 residues in the CDR3. CDR3 coding DNA: TGTGCTGGATGGACAACAAATCAGCCCCAGCATTTT. This translates into CAGWTTNQPQHF. Using reference TRBV28 and TRBJ1-5 for the parts outside the CDR3, the full variable domain is DVKVTQSSRYLVKRTGEKVFLECVQDMDHENMFWYRQDPGLGLRLIYFSYDVKMKEKGDIPEGYSVSREKKERFSLILESASTNQTSMYLCAGWTTNQPQHFGDGTRLSIL.

V gene TRBV9 combines with J gene TRBJ2-6; 9 bases are shared with TRBD1. Germline V gene lookup returns CDR1 SGDLS and CDR2 YYNGEE. The CDR3 runs to 18 residues. After removal of 0 bases from V and 3 bases from J, the junction contained 7 bases not matched to a gene. In DNA form, the CDR3 reads TGTGCCAGCAGCGTAGGTCAGGGACAGGGTTTTGGGGCCAACGTCCTGACTTTC. Translating it yields CASSVGQGQGFGANVLTF. Based on the CDR3 plus reference TRBV9 and TRBJ2-6, the full variable domain is DSGVTQTPKHLITATGQRVTLRCSPRSGDLSVYWYQQSLDQGLQFLIQYYNGEERAKGNILERFSAQQFPDLHSELNLSSLELGDSALYFCASSVGQGQGFGANVLTFGAGSRLTVL.

This clone was observed a single time. CDR3 sequence: CATTGMNTEAFF. For the CDR3, the DNA is TGTGCGACAACAGGTATGAACACTGAAGCTTTCTTT. V gene TRBV10-3 combines with J gene TRBJ1-1; D is perhaps TRBD1 (5 bases). From germline, CDR1 is ENHRY and CDR2 SYGVKD. This CDR3 has 12 amino acids.

V gene TRBV5-4 combines with J gene TRBJ1-2, with D hard to call. V was clipped by 4 bases and J by 0 bases, with 13 bases between them. The CDR3 runs to 15 residues. Per germline, CDR1 SGHNT and CDR2 YYREEE (reference sequence). CDR3 nucleotides: TGTGCCAGCAGCCTCGAGGGCATAGCTAACTATGGCTACACCTTC. Amino acids: CASSLEGIANYGYTF.

This chain links TRBV28 with TRBJ1-4; no clear D. V was cut by 1 base and J by 7 bases, with 13 bases left in between. The CDR3 runs to 15 residues. Germline lookup yields CDR1 MDHEN and CDR2 SYDVKM. CDR3 DNA: TGTGCCAGCAGTTTATCCCGAGGGCGGGGTGAAAAACTGTTTTTT. It codes for CASSLSRGRGEKLFF.

This chain uses TRBV29-1 with TRBJ2-2; TRBD1 is a possible D gene (5 bases). The V end lost 3 bases, the J end lost 5 bases, and 10 bases lay between the germline ends. The CDR3 runs 13 residues. Germline CDR1 reads SQVTM; CDR2 reads ANQGSEA. In nucleotides, the CDR3 is TGCAGCGTTGATGGGGCCAAGACCGGGGAGCTGTTTTTT. Protein: CSVDGAKTGELFF.

This clone has a count of ten or more. The CDR3 loop is CASSLRQGVRETQYF. The CDR3 DNA reads TGTGCCAGCAGCTTGCGTCAGGGGGTACGAGAGACCCAGTACTTC. This chain uses TRBV7-9 with TRBJ2-5, with 7 bases matching TRBD1. The trim removed 3 bases at V and 4 bases at J, leaving 8 bases unmatched. Germline-derived CDR1 and CDR2 are SEHNR and FQNEAQ (reference sequence). The CDR3 is 15 residues long.

V usage is TRBV14 and J usage is TRBJ1-6; TRBD1 is a possible D gene (5 bases). Germline assignment: CDR1 SGHDN and CDR2 FVKESK. This CDR3 comprises 14 residues. V lost 7 bases and J lost 4, with 11 bases in between. The CDR3 bases are TGTGCCAGCACCCTAGGACATTATAATTCACCCCTCCACTTT. Encoded protein: CASTLGHYNSPLHF.

This rearrangement joins TRBV6-5 to TRBJ2-7, with D possibly TRBD1 on 6 matching bases. V was pared by 6 bases and J by 4 bases, with 10 bases between. The CDR3 contains 12 residues. Per the germline V gene, CDR1 is MNHEY and CDR2 is SVGAGI. CDR3 DNA sequence: TGTGCCAGCAGCGCCGGACAGTACGAGCAGTACGTC. It encodes CASSAGQYEQYV.

V and J are TRBV6-4 and TRBJ2-3, with TRBD2 matching over 14 bases. This CDR3 spans 16 amino acids. The germline V gene encodes CDR1 MRHNA and CDR2 SNTAGT. Trimming at V came to 0 bases and at J to 6 bases, leaving 2 bases not matched to a gene. The CDR3 DNA reads as TGTGCCAGCAGTGACTCGACTAGCGGGGGGGCCGATACGCAGTATTTT. Its protein is CASSDSTSGGADTQYF.

The V gene is TRBV4-1, the J gene TRBJ2-3; maybe TRBD1 (6 bases). Germline values: CDR1 MGHRA, CDR2 YSYEKL. V was trimmed by 1 base and J by 4 bases, leaving 12 bases between them. The CDR3 runs 15 residues. The CDR3 region has the DNA TGCGCCAGCAGCCAAGGACCTAAGGGGGCAGATACGCAGTATTTT. It is translated as CASSQGPKGADTQYF.

The gene calls are TRBV5-5 and TRBJ1-3, with a possible D match to TRBD1 (5 bases). In germline, CDR1 is SGHKS, CDR2 YYEKEE (reference sequence). CDR3 size: 13 residues. V was clipped by 0 bases and J by 8 bases, with 9 bases between them. The CDR3 bases are TGTGCCAGCAGCTTGGAGACAGCGCACACCATATATTTT. Amino acid sequence: CASSLETAHTIYF.

This chain links TRBV19 with TRBJ2-5; TRBD1 agrees at 10 bases. V lost 2 bases and J lost 4; bases outside the gene matches: 7. Germline assignment: CDR1 LNHDA and CDR2 SQIVND (reference sequence). The CDR3 covers 16 residues. CDR3 protein: CASSIIGTGAGETQYF. The CDR3 DNA reads TGTGCCAGTAGTATAATAGGGACAGGGGCCGGAGAGACCCAGTACTTC.

The chain uses TRBV30 and TRBJ1-5; 9 positions agree with TRBD1. J gave up 2 bases and V 5 bases, and 7 bases lay outside the gene matches. This CDR3 comprises 15 residues. Germline-derived CDR1 and CDR2 are GTSNPN and SVGIG (reference sequence). The CDR3 region has the DNA TGTGCCTGGGGTACAGGGGGCGAAGGCAATCAGCCCCAGCATTTT. This sequence encodes CAWGTGGEGNQPQHF.

This chain connects TRBV5-1 to TRBJ2-1, with 7 positions matching TRBD1. Trimming at V came to 4 bases and at J to 7 bases, leaving 11 bases not matched to a gene. The CDR3 covers 15 residues. The germline gives CDR1 SGHRS, CDR2 YFSETQ. The CDR3 is CASSVTGTEGNEQFF. In DNA form, the CDR3 reads TGCGCCAGCAGCGTAACCGGGACAGAGGGAAATGAGCAGTTCTTC.

In this sample, this clone turned up once. The chain joins TRBV14 to TRBJ2-1; weak D call: TRBD2 (6 bases). V lost 0 bases to trimming and J lost 4 bases, with 13 bases between them. Germline V lookup: CDR1 SGHDN, CDR2 FVKESK. CDR3 length: 16 amino acids. DNA for the CDR3: TGTGCCAGCAGCCAAGACCGGGGGAGAATATACAATGAGCAGTTCTTC. Protein: CASSQDRGRIYNEQFF.

CDR3 in amino acids: CASSTGTTHEQYF. DNA for the CDR3: TGTGCCAGCAGTACAGGGACCACGCACGAGCAGTACTTC. The chain joins TRBV12-3 or TRBV12-4 to TRBJ2-7, with D perhaps TRBD1 (6 bases). V lost 5 bases and J 5 bases, leaving 13 bases between the germline ends. The CDR3 is 13 amino acids.

The V gene is TRBV3-1 (or the pseudogene TRBV3-2), the J gene TRBJ1-3; perhaps TRBD1 as D (6 bases). In germline, CDR1 is LGHDT, CDR2 YNNKEL (reference sequence). This CDR3 has 16 amino acids. Trimming cost V 0 bases and J 0 bases, with 9 bases left between them. CDR3 protein: CASSQEGGGSGNTIYF. For the CDR3, the DNA is TGTGCCAGCAGCCAAGAAGGGGGGGGCTCTGGAAACACCATATATTTT.

With respect to this clone: Other DNA sequences in the same sample also yield this CDR3. The chain has TRBV7-2 and TRBJ2-2; D perhaps matches TRBD2 (5 bases). The CDR3 totals 15 residues. Germline-derived CDR1 and CDR2 are SGHTA and FQGNSA. The V end lost 5 bases, the J end lost 5 bases, and 15 bases lay between the germline ends. This chain's CDR3 is CASSLYSRGTGELFF. CDR3 sequence (DNA): TGTGCCAGCAGCCTTTATAGCCGGGGTACCGGGGAGCTGTTTTTT.

This chain uses TRBV2 with TRBJ2-5; 9 bases align to TRBD1. V gave up 3 bases and J gave up 5 bases; unmatched junction bases: 7. Germline CDR1 and CDR2: SNHLY and FYNNEI. The CDR3 is made up of 15 amino acids. DNA of the CDR3: TGTGCCAGCAGTGACCAGACAGGGGGTTGGGAGACCCAGTACTTC. This gives the protein CASSDQTGGWETQYF.

The V and J genes are TRBV7-2 and TRBJ1-2; perhaps TRBD1 as D (6 bases). Germline CDR1 and CDR2: SGHTA and FQGNSA. Trimming shortened V by 2 bases and J by 8 bases, and 9 bases separated the two germline ends. The length of the CDR3 is 12 residues. The CDR3 protein is CASSLNRDGYTF. The CDR3 DNA is TGTGCCAGCAGCTTAAACAGGGACGGCTACACCTTC.

The rearrangement links TRBV10-3 to TRBJ1-6; 8 bases fit TRBD1. Looked up from germline, CDR1 is ENHRY and CDR2 is SYGVKD. This CDR3 spans 14 amino acids. V lost 6 bases and J lost 10; bases outside the gene matches: 8. CDR3 residues: CAISTGGSGSPLHF. In DNA form, the CDR3 reads TGTGCCATCAGCACAGGGGGATCGGGGTCACCCCTCCACTTT.

This clone was seen a handful of times. This rearrangement joins TRBV10-1 to TRBJ2-2; 8 bases align to TRBD2. V was clipped by 8 bases and J by 0 bases; unmatched bases: 5. This CDR3 region has 15 residues. The germline V gene encodes CDR1 WNHNN and CDR2 SYGVQD (reference sequence). The CDR3 region has the DNA TGCGCCAGCTCTCCAGCGGGAGCGAACACCGGGGAGCTGTTTTTT. Its translation is CASSPAGANTGELFF.

The genes are TRBV19 and TRBJ1-5; TRBD1 agrees at 9 bases. The CDR3 covers 16 residues. The germline gives CDR1 LNHDA, CDR2 SQIVND (reference sequence). V was pared by 3 bases and J by 4 bases, with 7 bases of the junction left unmatched. The CDR3, as DNA: TGTGCCAGTAGTATGGCGGGACAGGGAGAAAATCAGCCCCAGCATTTT. This encodes CASSMAGQGENQPQHF.